This T cell receptor beta chain was captured by sequencing in a study of T cells in tuberculosis. Cells were sorted from thawed PBMC rested overnight and stained with GMM-loaded CD1B tetramer, viability dye and anti-CD3. The CD1B tetramers carried C32 glucose monomycolate purified from Rhodococcus equi. The CDR3 has 14 residues. Trimming pared 2 bases from V and 6 bases from J, leaving 14 bases between. CDR1 SGHNT and CDR2 YENEEA come from the germline V gene. Assay used: immunoSEQ multiplex PCR; TCRdb lists only in-frame clones, some missing. The data show 61,000 or so clones, around 81% seen once. The specimen sequenced was CD1b-GMM tetramer-negative cells sorted from PBMCs. The sequence was collected from an adult woman with latent tuberculosis. The V gene is TRBV11-3, the J gene TRBJ2-7; TRBD2 might be the D (7 bases). This chain's CDR3 is CASSLTAGASEQYF. The CDR3 nucleotides read TGTGCCAGCAGCTTAACCGCGGGGGCTAGCGAGCAGTACTTC.